Sequencing of this TCR beta chain was carried out in a study of cytomegalovirus exposure and HLA in healthy donors (dated 2017 in TCRdb). Regarding the research as a whole: According to an earlier analysis of a few hundred of the donors, about 179 million T cells yielded 100 million or so unique TCR beta sequences and about 300 Gb of sequence data. Along with the approximately 600-subject first cohort, a separate validation cohort of 120 different subjects was used. Alongside the repertoire data, information on donor age, sex, ethnicity and CMV serostatus was compiled. Typing coverage differed by locus: A, B, C, DRB1 and DQB1 were typed in roughly 620-640 donors, DQA1 in about 500, DPA1 in around 600, and DPB1 in around 440. In an earlier analysis of roughly 580 of the donors, high-throughput TCR beta sequencing was used to judge whether each TCR beta V gene segment behaved as functional or pseudogenic. Roughly 5 DR-DQ haplotypes were handled as single units for association and clustering, since linkage in the cohort was strong. All discovery cohort repertoires had been generated using a single sequencing platform. HLA typing included class I and class II loci at four-digit resolution. The study profiled the T cell repertoires of about 640 subjects by immunosequencing and related them to cytomegalovirus serostatus. Roughly 300 gigabases of sequencing data and roughly 80 million unique TCR sequences made up an early release that covered several hundred HLA-typed donors. To predict cytomegalovirus infection status, the study brought together high-throughput TCR immunosequencing, statistical association of individual TCRs with disease status, and machine learning. To study patterns of TCR occurrence, a later analysis re-analyzed previously published TCR beta repertoires from around 660 donors and added high-resolution HLA genotyping. In the later analysis, no new phenotypic data were used to find candidate immune exposures; instead, reliance was placed on TCR beta sequences and their occurrence across donors. The study aimed to test whether signatures of past pathogen exposure could be identified by cataloging public T cell receptors. On average, about 240,000 unique TCR beta nucleotide sequences were sequenced per donor among more than 350 genotyped donors of the cohort, with 15% to 20% of those sequences being non-productive. In a later genetic analysis, genome-wide SNP genotypes for 398 of the 666 donors were used, and that subset was treated as a discovery cohort. Among the 398 genotyped donors, approximately 76% belonged to the genetic ancestry cluster associated with self-reported Caucasian donors.

The V and J ends are trimmed by 2 bases and 1 base, leaving 8 bases between them. CDR1 MNHEY and CDR2 SVGAGI are derived from the germline V gene. The CDR3, cysteine through phenylalanine, is 14 amino acids long. Kept here is only the CDR3 DNA, which spans 42 bases and is read in frame from base 1. This clone has a handful of counts. Its antigen is unknown. Per-base qualities were not stored, and no clone one base away is much larger. The cohort comprised some 730 healthy bone marrow donors. Cohort members were all nominally healthy when sampled, although unrecorded immune exposures were likely present. The donor tested CMV seronegative, placing the donor among the 350 or so seronegative members of the cohort. A peripheral blood sample was provided by each donor, and peripheral blood mononuclear cells were used for TCR beta sequencing. Genomic DNA extraction from the blood cell samples was performed with the Qiagen DNeasy Blood Extraction Kit.

The study at large found these results: While some public TCRs were present in many individuals, most TCR sequences turned up only very rarely across donors. Correlated functional status among segregating V segments might be attributable to linkage disequilibrium, but an unknown experimental factor could not be ruled out. In a later analysis, several top co-occurrence clusters were reported to appear linked to parvovirus B19, influenza, CMV and Epstein-Barr virus. In a later analysis, the rate of TCR association differed among HLA loci, with DRB1 alleles having the most associated TCRs and HLA-C alleles having the fewest. HLA typing was unavailable for some donors at each locus, so association tests used only the typed subset. A further reported finding was that TCR beta sequences accurately predicted the HLA-A and HLA-B alleles for most subjects in the first cohort. This cohort had only TCR beta chains sequenced, and the lack of alpha or paired-chain data limited which features could be detected. At a false discovery rate of 0.05, a later analysis linked under 20,000 TCR beta sequences to specific HLA alleles. In a later analysis, HLA-associated TCR beta chains were found to be more clonally expanded and to have lower generation probabilities than equally common non-associated chains. Some 15 rarely observed V segments, including chromosome 9 orphons, were excluded from the earlier analysis of about 610 of the donors because counts were too low. In vitro tests confirmed that a few of the cytomegalovirus-associated TCR beta chains recognize cytomegalovirus antigens. The sequencing pipeline was judged likely to have produced a cluster of highly shared sequence variants as a technical artifact. The classifier was reported to diagnose cytomegalovirus status with high specificity and sensitivity in both the original and validation cohorts. The study listed around 160 TCR beta chains as associated with cytomegalovirus. A later genetic analysis associated a missense DCLRE1C variant with V-gene and J-gene trimming of TCR beta chains, and an independent cohort replicated the association. CMV serostatus was the only immune exposure information available for the cohort. A later genetic analysis reported fewer N-insertions in productive TCRs among donors in an Asian-associated ancestry cluster than the 666-donor mean. A later analysis found that most CMV-associated TCR beta chains appeared HLA-restricted, with HLA associations seemingly driven largely by CMV exposure. Some IMGT-functional V segments, including TRBV6-2 and TRBV6-3, could not be told apart with the 87-base-pair reads, so those segments were excluded. The authors suggested that the approach could potentially be generalized to other disease states and immunological phenotypes. Sequencing depth was assumed to be roughly uniform across donors in the presence/absence analyses, though that assumption may not hold. In an earlier analysis of a few hundred of the donors, most TCR beta V segments were observed in productive rearrangements about 87% or about 30% of the time, broadly matching IMGT annotations. Strong co-occurrence of HLA alleles, especially DR and DQ, made assigning TCR associations to individual alleles difficult.

The library was prepared using the immunoSEQ multiplex PCR assay. The multiplex PCR relied on a mix of 60 forward primers for TCR Vbeta segments and 13 reverse primers for TCR Jbeta segments. The CDR3 region of rearranged TCR beta genes was amplified from genomic DNA with a multiplex PCR assay. On the Illumina HiSeq System, the amplified TCR beta libraries were sequenced as 87-base-pair reads. On the authors' methods: In a later analysis, tens of millions of unique TCR beta chains were counted across the roughly 610 repertoires, and around 10 million of these chains were shared by at least two donors. Raw reads were error-corrected and collapsed into unique sequences with a nearest-neighbor algorithm that merged closely related sequences to remove PCR and sequencing errors. V, D and J gene segments were assigned by aligning CDR3 sequences to IMGT reference sequences. For a sequence to be retained, a match of at least six nucleotides to both a V gene segment and a J gene segment was required. A rearrangement counted as productive if the CDR3 had no stop codons and remained in frame with V and J, and every other rearrangement counted as non-productive. Following IMGT convention, CDR3 was defined as the stretch from the second conserved V-encoded cysteine up to the conserved J-encoded phenylalanine. In an earlier analysis of roughly 580 of the donors, sequences lacking an unambiguous match to a single V gene segment were excluded. In an earlier analysis of roughly 500 of the donors, V segments were called functional above 56.7% productive rearrangements and were called segregating when the between-donor standard deviation exceeded 5%. A statistical classification framework was built for diagnosing cytomegalovirus status from the catalog of TCR beta chain sequences. In a later analysis, TCR nucleotide sequences were compared against IMGT/GENE-DB human TR gene sequences so that V and J genes could be assigned. Using the TCRdist pipeline, a later analysis assigned CDR3 sequences along with most-parsimonious VDJ recombination scenarios. In a later analysis, every TCR beta chain was defined by the combination of its CDR3 amino acid sequence and its V-gene family, and reads without a unique V-gene family were dropped. A later analysis removed 592 highly shared, low-generation-probability nucleotide sequences to deal with suspected cross-contamination and a sequencing artifact. In a later analysis, a clonal expansion index was calculated for each public chain from normalized within-repertoire ranks of inferred template counts. A later analysis computed generation probabilities with a VDJ recombination model fitted to out-of-frame rearrangements, and checked the results against IGoR. In a later analysis, hypergeometric tests were used to score TCR-TCR, TCR-HLA and TCR-CMV co-occurrence, with a repertoire-size bias correction applied to TCR pairs. A later analysis estimated false discovery rates by permuting HLA or CMV assignments 20 times. A later analysis grouped co-occurring TCRs with DBSCAN, adding TCRdist sequence similarity when clustering within HLA-allele-positive subsets. Repertoires with fewer than 30,000 or more than 120,000 public chains were left out of co-occurrence clustering, as were four to six repertoires with anomalous nucleotide sharing. TCRdb holds this immuneACCESS table with in-frame rearrangements only. Some clones are missing; in checked studies, unresolved V genes explain under half, and the rest has no known cause. V, J and clone size are taken as reported in that table, and D and trimming were inferred from the DNA itself. In this sample the table shows approximately 200,000 clones, over 70% of which occur a single time. Of the sample, 1.6% is held by the ten largest clones.

The chain employs TRBV6-5 and TRBJ1-1, with a tentative D gene TRBD1 over 5 matching bases. This receptor was identified in a woman between 18 and 29 years old in good health and CMV-seronegative. Sequenced sample: PBMCs. The CDR3 reads as follows: CASSYGQGNTEAFF. The DNA sequence is given as TGTGCCAGCAGTTACGGCCAGGGGAACACTGAAGCTTTCTTT.